Listed here is a single T cell receptor (beta chain). Its target antigen remains unknown. No base qualities exist here, and no much larger clone lies one base off it. Library construction relied on the immunoSEQ multiplex PCR assay. In the authors' own workflow: Richness and clonality were used to summarize the repertoires, and clones that significantly expanded or contracted between pre- and post-therapy samples were identified. TCRdb took this table from immuneACCESS and kept in-frame rearrangements with V and J called. Such tables lack part of the clones; where checked against another copy, unresolved V genes explain under half of the gap, and the rest is unexplained. The D gene and trimming were derived from the DNA, and the V and J assignments and clone size from that table. The sample data list tens of thousands of clones, and around 88% of these were observed just once. The top ten clones comprise 3% to 4% of the sample.

Read against the paper, the sample's time point label means: pretherapy, before neoadjuvant immune checkpoint inhibitors. Samples came from the phase 2 randomized NEOSTAR trial, which tested neoadjuvant nivolumab or nivolumab plus ipilimumab followed by surgery in operable NSCLC. Relative to germline, V is missing 5 bases and J is missing 3 bases, with 9 bases of the junction outside any gene match. CDR1 and CDR2 are read off the germline V gene (reference sequence) as SGHAT and FQDESV. The CDR3 measures 15 amino acids from cysteine to phenylalanine. CDR3 DNA is the only sequence kept; it has 45 bases, read in frame from the first base. The data belong to a study of neoadjuvant nivolumab and ipilimumab in lung cancer (dated by TCRdb to 2020 to 2022). With respect to the entire study: Intravenous nivolumab was dosed at 3 mg/kg on days 1, 15 and 29, and in the combination arm ipilimumab 1 mg/kg was added on day 1 only. A total of around 45 patients with operable NSCLC were treated in the trial, with around 23 randomized to nivolumab monotherapy and 21 randomized to nivolumab plus ipilimumab. Matched pretherapy and resected tumor pairs were analyzed from seven patients, of whom four had been treated with nivolumab and three with nivolumab plus ipilimumab. The study compared TCR repertoires in pretherapy (baseline) peripheral blood with TCR repertoires in tumors resected at surgery after neoadjuvant immune checkpoint blockade. For each study arm, the primary endpoint of the trial was the rate of major pathologic response (MPR) in the intention-to-treat population.

Beyond this particular receptor, the publication reports: There was no significant correlation between TCR clonality and pathologic tumor regression, and just a single major-pathologic-response sample was available for the clonality-regression analysis. Tumor T-cell richness and clonality rose from pretherapy to surgery in three of three dual-therapy tumors but in only two of four nivolumab-treated tumors. TCR richness and clonality were greater in resected tumors than in tumor-adjacent uninvolved lung, and increases were seen in more dual-therapy-treated tumors. Pretherapy blood TCR richness correlated positively with richness in tumors resected after neoadjuvant therapy (Spearman R of about 0.82). A small number of samples underwent TCR sequencing.

The chain was built from TRBV11-1 and TRBJ2-5; TRBD2 lines up with 7 middle nucleotides. This material consisted of blood, taken before neoadjuvant nivolumab, alone or with ipilimumab. This receptor was obtained from an adult with non-small cell lung cancer. Some clones in this sample may be carry-over from other donors' samples. The encoded CDR3 is CASSAGTNQKETQYF. The nucleotide sequence is given as TGTGCCAGCAGCGCCGGGACTAACCAAAAAGAGACCCAGTACTTC.